This T cell receptor beta chain was identified in a study of radiotherapy plus CTLA-4 blockade in lung cancer. On the study more broadly: Objective responses occurred in about 17% of patients; roughly 31% had disease control. Broader study findings: In blood, TCR clones derived from the tumor expanded after radiotherapy plus ipilimumab.

A note on this clone: Antigen: not known.

Each patient with chemo-refractory metastatic non-small-cell lung cancer was treated with focal radiation plus CTLA-4 blockade using ipilimumab. The CDR3 extends over 14 amino acids. V was shortened by 0 bases and J by 4 bases, with 10 bases between the two germline ends. CDR1 and CDR2 from the germline V gene are SGDLS and YYNGEE. Produced via immunoSEQ multiplex PCR; TCRdb's table is partial and in-frame only. Seen here are roughly 100,000 clones, approximately 82% observed once, and the top ten hold roughly 26%. The chain has TRBV9 and TRBJ2-5; maybe TRBD1 (6 bases). The clonotype was recovered from a human donor with non-small cell lung cancer that progressed on radiotherapy plus ipilimumab. Source: peripheral blood, taken from a patient treated with radiotherapy plus ipilimumab. The CDR3, as DNA: TGTGCCAGCAGCGTAGCACAGGGTAGAGAGACCCAGTACTTC. Its protein product is CASSVAQGRETQYF.